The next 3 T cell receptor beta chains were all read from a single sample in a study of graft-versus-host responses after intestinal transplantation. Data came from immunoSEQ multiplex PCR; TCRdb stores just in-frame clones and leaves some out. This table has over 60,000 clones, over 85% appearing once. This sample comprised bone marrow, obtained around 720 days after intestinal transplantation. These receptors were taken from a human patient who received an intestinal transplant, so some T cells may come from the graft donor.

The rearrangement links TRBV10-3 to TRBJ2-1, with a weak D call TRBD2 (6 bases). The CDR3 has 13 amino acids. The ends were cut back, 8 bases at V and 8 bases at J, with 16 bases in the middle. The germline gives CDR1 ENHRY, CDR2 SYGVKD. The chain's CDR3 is CAIGRRAGDEQFF. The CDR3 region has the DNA TGTGCCATCGGTCGGAGGGCCGGAGATGAGCAGTTCTTC.

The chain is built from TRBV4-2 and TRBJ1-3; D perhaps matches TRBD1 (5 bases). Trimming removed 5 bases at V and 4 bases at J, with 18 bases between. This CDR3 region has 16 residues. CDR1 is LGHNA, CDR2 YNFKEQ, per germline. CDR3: CASSYIQGSGGNTIYF. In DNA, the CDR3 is TGTGCCAGCAGCTATATCCAGGGATCGGGGGGAAACACCATATATTTT.

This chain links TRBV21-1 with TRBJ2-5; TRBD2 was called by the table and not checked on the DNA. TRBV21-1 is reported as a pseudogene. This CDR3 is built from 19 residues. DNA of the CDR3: TGTGCCAGCAGCAAAGTAGTACTAGCGGGGGGCCCGAGGGAAGAGACCCAGTACTTC. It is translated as CASSKVVLAGGPREETQYF.